This TCR beta chain appears in the sequencing data of a study of shared clonotypes between healthy human individuals. Study overall: The cohort comprised a couple of women and a few men. Their ages spanned 18 to 49 years.

Genomic DNA of each subset was evenly split across several immunoSEQ plates. The quantity of DNA used in unsorted PBMC replicate PCRs was 300 ng, corresponding to tens of thousands of T cell genomes. TCRdb's copy holds only in-frame clones and misses some; the assay was immunoSEQ multiplex PCR. The sample has 470,000 or so clones; 78% are singletons. V was shortened by 5 bases and J by 1 base, with 14 bases between the two germline ends. From germline, CDR1 is SGHTA and CDR2 FQGTGA. The CDR3 totals 16 residues. The clonotype comes from a woman aged 40 to 50 in good health. Some clones in this sample may be carry-over from other donors' samples. This chain joins TRBV7-3 and TRBJ2-2, with D perhaps given as TRBD1 or TRBD2 (6 bases each). The sample comprised PBMCs. The chain's CDR3 is CASSPTAGQNTGELFF. The CDR3 DNA reads TGTGCCAGCAGCCCCACGGCGGGACAGAACACCGGGGAGCTGTTTTTT.